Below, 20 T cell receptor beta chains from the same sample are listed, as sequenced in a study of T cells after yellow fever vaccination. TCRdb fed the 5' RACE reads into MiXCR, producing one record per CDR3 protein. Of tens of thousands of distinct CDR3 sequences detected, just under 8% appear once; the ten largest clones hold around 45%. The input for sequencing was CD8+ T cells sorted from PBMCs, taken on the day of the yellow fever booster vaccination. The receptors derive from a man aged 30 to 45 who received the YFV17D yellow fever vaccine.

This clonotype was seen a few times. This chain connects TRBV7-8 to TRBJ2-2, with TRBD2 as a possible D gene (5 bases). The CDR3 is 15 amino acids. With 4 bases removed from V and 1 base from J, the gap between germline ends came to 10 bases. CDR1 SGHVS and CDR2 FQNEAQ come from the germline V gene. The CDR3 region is CASSSSGRNTGELFF. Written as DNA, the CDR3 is TGTGCCAGCAGCTCCTCGGGGAGGAACACCGGGGAGCTGTTTTTT.

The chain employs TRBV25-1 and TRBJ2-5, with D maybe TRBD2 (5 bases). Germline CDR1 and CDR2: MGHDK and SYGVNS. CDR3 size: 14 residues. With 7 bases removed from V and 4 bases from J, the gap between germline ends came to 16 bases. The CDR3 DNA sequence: TGTGCCAGCACTGGATTTGAGGGAGTAGAGACCCAGTACTTC. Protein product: CASTGFEGVETQYF.

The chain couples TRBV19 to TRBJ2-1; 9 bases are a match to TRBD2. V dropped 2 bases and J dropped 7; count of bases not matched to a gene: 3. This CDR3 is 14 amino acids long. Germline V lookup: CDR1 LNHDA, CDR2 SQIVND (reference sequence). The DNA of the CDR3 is TGTGCCAGTAGTATAATGCTAGCGGGAAATGAGCAGTTCTTC. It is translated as CASSIMLAGNEQFF.

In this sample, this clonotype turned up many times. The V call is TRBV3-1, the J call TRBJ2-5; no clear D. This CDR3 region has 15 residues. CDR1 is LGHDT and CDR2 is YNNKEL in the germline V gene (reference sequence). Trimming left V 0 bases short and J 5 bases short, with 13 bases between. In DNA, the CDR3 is TGTGCCAGCAGCCAAGATTTGGGCCCCCGGGAGACCCAGTACTTC. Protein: CASSQDLGPRETQYF.

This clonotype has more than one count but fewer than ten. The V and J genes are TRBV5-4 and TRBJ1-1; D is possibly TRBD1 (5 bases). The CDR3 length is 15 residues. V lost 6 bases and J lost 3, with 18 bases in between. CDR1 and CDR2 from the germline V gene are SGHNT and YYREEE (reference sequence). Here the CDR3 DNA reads TGTGCCAGCACCCATACTGACGGACAAGACACTGAAGCTTTCTTT. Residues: CASTHTDGQDTEAFF.

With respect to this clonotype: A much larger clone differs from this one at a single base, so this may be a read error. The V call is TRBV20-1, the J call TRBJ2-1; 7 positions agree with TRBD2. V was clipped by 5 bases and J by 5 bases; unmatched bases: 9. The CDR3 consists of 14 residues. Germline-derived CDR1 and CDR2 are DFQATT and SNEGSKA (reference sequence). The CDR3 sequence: CSAGSGLTDNEQFF. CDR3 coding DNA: TGCAGTGCTGGATCGGGACTAACGGACAATGAGCAGTTCTTC.

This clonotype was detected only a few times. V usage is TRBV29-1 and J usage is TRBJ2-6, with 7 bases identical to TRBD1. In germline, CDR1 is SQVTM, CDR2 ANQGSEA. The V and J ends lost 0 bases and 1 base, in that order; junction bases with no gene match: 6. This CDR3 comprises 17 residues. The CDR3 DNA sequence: TGCAGCGTTGAAGACCGGGACAGATTTTCTGGGGCCAACGTCCTGACTTTC. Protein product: CSVEDRDRFSGANVLTF.

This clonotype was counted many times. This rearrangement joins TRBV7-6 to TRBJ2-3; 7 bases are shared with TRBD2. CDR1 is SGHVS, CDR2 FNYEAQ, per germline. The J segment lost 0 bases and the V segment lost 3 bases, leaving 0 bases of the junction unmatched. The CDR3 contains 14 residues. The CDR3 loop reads CASSFSGSTDTQYF. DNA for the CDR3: TGTGCCAGCAGCTTTAGCGGGAGCACAGATACGCAGTATTTT.

CDR3 bases: TGCAGCGTTGAAGATCCCCGGACAGCAAACTATGGCTACACCTTC. Translating it yields CSVEDPRTANYGYTF. The J gene is TRBJ1-2, the V gene TRBV29-1, with D possibly being TRBD1 (6 bases). This CDR3 is built from 15 residues. Germline V gene lookup returns CDR1 SQVTM and CDR2 ANQGSEA. V was trimmed by 0 bases and J by 2 bases, leaving 13 bases between them.

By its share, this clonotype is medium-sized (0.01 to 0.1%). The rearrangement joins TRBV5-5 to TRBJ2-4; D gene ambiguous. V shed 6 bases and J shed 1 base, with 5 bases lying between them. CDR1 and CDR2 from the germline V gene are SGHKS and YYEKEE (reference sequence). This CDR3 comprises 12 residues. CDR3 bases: TGTGCCAGCACCGGGGCCAAAAACATTCAGTACTTC. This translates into CASTGAKNIQYF.

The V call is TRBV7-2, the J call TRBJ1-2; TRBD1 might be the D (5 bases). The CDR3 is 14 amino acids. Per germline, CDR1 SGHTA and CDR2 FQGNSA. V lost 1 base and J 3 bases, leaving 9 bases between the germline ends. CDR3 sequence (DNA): TGTGCCAGCAGCTTAGGCCGGGGGGACTATGGCTACACCTTC. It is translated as CASSLGRGDYGYTF.

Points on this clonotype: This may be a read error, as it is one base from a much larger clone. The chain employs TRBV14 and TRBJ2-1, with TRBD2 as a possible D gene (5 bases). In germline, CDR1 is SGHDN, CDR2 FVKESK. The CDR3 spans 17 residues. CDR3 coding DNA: TGTGCCAACAGCCAAGCGTTAGGGCGGGTTTCCTACAATGAGCAGTTCTTC. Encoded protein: CANSQALGRVSYNEQFF.

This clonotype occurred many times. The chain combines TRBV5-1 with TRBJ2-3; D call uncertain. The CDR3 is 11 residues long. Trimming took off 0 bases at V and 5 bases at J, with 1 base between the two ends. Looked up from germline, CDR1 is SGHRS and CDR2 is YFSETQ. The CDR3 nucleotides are TGCGCCAGCAGCTTGGGAGATACGCAGTATTTT. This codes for CASSLGDTQYF.

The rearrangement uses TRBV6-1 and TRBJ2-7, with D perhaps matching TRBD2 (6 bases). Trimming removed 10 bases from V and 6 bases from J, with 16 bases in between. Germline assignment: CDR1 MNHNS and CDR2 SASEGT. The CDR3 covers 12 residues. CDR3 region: CAIRGGDGEQYF. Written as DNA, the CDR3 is TGTGCCATCCGTGGCGGGGACGGCGAGCAGTACTTC.

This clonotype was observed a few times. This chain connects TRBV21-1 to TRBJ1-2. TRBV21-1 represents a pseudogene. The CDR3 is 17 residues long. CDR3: CASSKGSTRSHNYGYTF. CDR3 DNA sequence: TGTGCCAGCAGCAAAGGAAGCACACGATCTCATAACTATGGCTACACCTTC.

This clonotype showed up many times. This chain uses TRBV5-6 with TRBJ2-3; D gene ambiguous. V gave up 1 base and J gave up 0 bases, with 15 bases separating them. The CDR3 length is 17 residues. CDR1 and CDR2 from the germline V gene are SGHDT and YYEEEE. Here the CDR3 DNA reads TGTGCCAGCAGCTTGTATCCTGCCATGACTAGCACAGATACGCAGTATTTT. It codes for CASSLYPAMTSTDTQYF.

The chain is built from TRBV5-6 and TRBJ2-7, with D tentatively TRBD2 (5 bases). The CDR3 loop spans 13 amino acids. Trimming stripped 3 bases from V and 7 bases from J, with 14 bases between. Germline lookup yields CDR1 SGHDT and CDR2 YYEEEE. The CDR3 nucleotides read TGTGCCAGCAGCTCGCCTTACGAGGGAGAGCAGTACTTC. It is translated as CASSSPYEGEQYF. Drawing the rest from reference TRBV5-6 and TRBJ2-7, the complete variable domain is DAGVTQSPTHLIKTRGQQVTLRCSPKSGHDTVSWYQQALGQGPQFIFQYYEEEERQRGNFPDRFSGHQFPNYSSELNVNALLLGDSALYLCASSSPYEGEQYFGPGTRLTVT.

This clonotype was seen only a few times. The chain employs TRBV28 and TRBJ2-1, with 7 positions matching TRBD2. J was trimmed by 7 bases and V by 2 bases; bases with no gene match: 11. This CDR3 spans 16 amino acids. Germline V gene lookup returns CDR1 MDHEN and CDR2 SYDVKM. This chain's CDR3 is CASSLPSGVKGNEQFF. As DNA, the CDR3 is TGTGCCAGCAGTTTACCGAGCGGGGTAAAGGGTAATGAGCAGTTCTTC. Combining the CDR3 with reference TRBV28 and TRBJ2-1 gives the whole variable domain DVKVTQSSRYLVKRTGEKVFLECVQDMDHENMFWYRQDPGLGLRLIYFSYDVKMKEKGDIPEGYSVSREKKERFSLILESASTNQTSMYLCASSLPSGVKGNEQFFGPGTRLTVL.

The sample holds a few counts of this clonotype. The CDR3 loop is CARPHWARYF. CDR3 coding DNA: TGTGCCAGACCCCACTGGGCGCGGTACTTC. This chain connects TRBV6-5 to TRBJ2-4, with no clear D. CDR1 is MNHEY, CDR2 SVGAGI, per germline. V was pared by 9 bases and J by 15 bases, with 15 bases between. The length of the CDR3 is 10 residues.

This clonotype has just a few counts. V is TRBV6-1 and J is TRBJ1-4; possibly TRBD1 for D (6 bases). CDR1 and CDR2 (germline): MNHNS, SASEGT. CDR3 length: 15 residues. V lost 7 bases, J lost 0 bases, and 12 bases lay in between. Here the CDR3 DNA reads TGTGCCAGCAACAGGGTCCCAGCAACTAATGAAAAACTGTTTTTT. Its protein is CASNRVPATNEKLFF.